Listed below are T cell receptor beta chains from one sample, sequenced in a study of blood T cell repertoires in COVID-19. The repertoire was sequenced with immunoSEQ multiplex PCR; TCRdb's copy has only in-frame clones and lacks some. The top ten hold approximately 5.7% of the sample, which has 65,000 to 85,000 clones, over 65% seen once. The sample was peripheral blood. Every receptor here comes from a man in his forties or fifties with active or convalescent COVID-19. Both conserved end residues are part of each CDR3. A D gene is named only where the DNA matches it firmly. Size is omitted from some rows. Given values are once, few, many or a class for expanded clones.

TRBV6-2/TRBV6-3	.	TRBJ2-2	.	TGTGCCAGCAGTTACAGACAGTTTTCGTCTGGGGAGCTGTTTTTT	CASSYRQFSSGELFF
TRBV14	.	TRBJ1-1	.	TGTGCCAGCAGCCCCGGGGGGCTCACTGAAGCTTTCTTT	CASSPGGLTEAFF
TRBV27	.	TRBJ2-2	TRBD2	TGTGCCAGCAGTTTATGGGGAGTAGCGGGGGGATCGAACACCGGGGAGCTGTTTTTT	CASSLWGVAGGSNTGELFF
TRBV7-2	.	TRBJ1-2	TRBD1	TGTGCCAGCAGAGAAAGGGGGGGGACAGGGAGTGGCTACACCTTC	CASRERGGTGSGYTF
TRBV10-1	.	TRBJ2-1	TRBD2	TGCGCCAGCAGTGCCCAGCGGGGGCTTGGTGAGCAGTTCTTC	CASSAQRGLGEQFF
TRBV20-1	.	TRBJ1-6	.	TGCAGTGCTAGAGACAGGGGCCCTCTCCACTTT	CSARDRGPLHF
TRBV6-5	few	TRBJ2-3	.	TGTGCCAGTAAGCCCGACTCCTTGGATACGCAGTATTTT	CASKPDSLDTQYF
TRBV4-3	.	TRBJ1-3	TRBD1	TGCGCCAGCAGCCAAGGGACAGGGGTTGGAAACACCATATATTTT	CASSQGTGVGNTIYF
TRBV23-1	.	TRBJ1-5	.	TGCGCCAGCAGTAGGAGAAAAGACTGCAATCAGCCCCAGCATTTT	CASSRRKDCNQPQHF
TRBV4-1	.	TRBJ1-4	.	TGCGCCAGCAGCCAAGGCCTGGGGGGAGGGAATGAAAAACTGTTTTTT	CASSQGLGGGNEKLFF
TRBV5-5	.	TRBJ2-7	.	TGTGCCAGCAGTCCGTCAGTGGCCGAGCAGTACTTC	CASSPSVAEQYF
TRBV5-1	.	TRBJ2-5	.	TGCGCCAGCAGCTTGGGGCTAGCCACCGGCTATCCAGAGACCCAGTACTTC	CASSLGLATGYPETQYF
TRBV28	.	TRBJ1-2	TRBD1	TGTGCCAGCAGTGCAACCGGGACAGCTAACTATGGCTACACCTTC	CASSATGTANYGYTF
TRBV28	.	TRBJ2-7	TRBD2	TGTGCCAGCAGTACCTCCCTATCGGTGCAGCGGGGGCCATTTTACGAGCAGTACTTC	CASSTSLSVQRGPFYEQYF
TRBV7-6	.	TRBJ1-2	.	TGTGCCAGCAGCTTATCGACAGTTCTAACTAACTATGGCTACACCTTC	CASSLSTVLTNYGYTF
TRBV28	.	TRBJ2-2	.	TGTGCCAGCAGTTTCGGCAGGCTAAACACCGGGGAGCTGTTTTTT	CASSFGRLNTGELFF
TRBV7-6	.	TRBJ2-2	.	TGTGCCAGCAGCCCTGAAGTAGGGGCCGGGGAGCTGTTTTTT	CASSPEVGAGELFF
TRBV29-1	.	TRBJ1-2	TRBD1	TGCAGCGTTGAAGATCTCATCCAAAAGGTGGGGACAGCCTATGGCTACACCTTC	CSVEDLIQKVGTAYGYTF
TRBV10-2	.	TRBJ2-3	TRBD1	TGCGCCAGCATTAGCCCCGGGACAGGGGGCACAGATACGCAGTATTTT	CASISPGTGGTDTQYF
TRBV7-2	many	TRBJ2-5	TRBD2	TGTGCCAGCAGCTTAACCGGACGGCGGGGGCAAGAGACCCAGTACTTC	CASSLTGRRGQETQYF
TRBV7-2	.	TRBJ1-2	.	TGTGCCAGCAGCTTAGAGGCCAGGGGCCATGGCTACACCTTC	CASSLEARGHGYTF
TRBV7-2	once	TRBJ1-2	TRBD1	TGTGCCAGCAGCTCCTCCGGGACAGACTACTATGGCTACACCTTC	CASSSSGTDYYGYTF
TRBV6-5	.	TRBJ2-3	TRBD2	TGTGCCAGCAGTTACAGGCTAGCGGGCGCAGATACGCAGTATTTT	CASSYRLAGADTQYF
TRBV6-4	.	TRBJ2-1	TRBD2	TGTGCCAGCAGTGAACTAGCGGGGGGGCCGGGAAATGAGCAGTTCTTC	CASSELAGGPGNEQFF
TRBV3-1/TRBV3-2	.	TRBJ1-2	.	TGTGCCAGCAGCCAAGAGGGGGGACTCTATGGCTACACCTTC	CASSQEGGLYGYTF
TRBV6-5	.	TRBJ2-2	TRBD1	TGTGCCAGCAGGGGACAGGAAAACACCGGGGAGCTGTTTTTT	CASRGQENTGELFF
TRBV2	few	TRBJ2-5	TRBD2	TGTGCCAGCACGAAGGAGGGTCTGGGACTAGCGGCCCAAGAGACCCAGTACTTC	CASTKEGLGLAAQETQYF
TRBV19	once	TRBJ2-1	TRBD2	TGTGCCAGTAGTAGAGGACTAGCACCGGGCAATGAGCAGTTCTTC	CASSRGLAPGNEQFF
TRBV3-1/TRBV3-2	.	TRBJ1-4	TRBD1	TGTGCCAGCAGCCTGACAGGGCGAAGTGAAAAACTGTTTTTT	CASSLTGRSEKLFF
TRBV10-3	.	TRBJ1-5	.	TGTGCCATCAGTGAGTCGGGGAGCCCCCAACAGCCCCAGCATTTT	CAISESGSPQQPQHF
TRBV25-1	.	TRBJ2-2	.	TGTGCCAGCAGGTTGGCGTCGGGCGGGGAGCTGTTTTTT	CASRLASGGELFF
TRBV2	.	TRBJ1-1	.	TGTGCCAGCATGAGGATGAACACTGAAGCTTTCTTT	CASMRMNTEAFF
TRBV28	.	TRBJ1-2	.	TGTGCCAGCACCATTTATAATGCGGGAGCTAACTATGGCTACACCTTC	CASTIYNAGANYGYTF
TRBV18	.	TRBJ1-1	TRBD1	TGTGCCAGCTCACCATCAGGGGGCGGCACTGAAGCTTTCTTT	CASSPSGGGTEAFF
TRBV19	once	TRBJ2-7	.	TGTGCCAGTAGTCAGACAGGCGACTCCTACGAGCAGTACTTC	CASSQTGDSYEQYF
TRBV27	.	TRBJ1-2	TRBD1	TGTGCCAGCACCCGTGGAGGGGGCATGTTTGGCTACACCTTC	CASTRGGGMFGYTF
TRBV2	.	TRBJ2-7	.	TGTGCCAGCAGTGGTAGTGACAGAAGCTACGAGCAGTACTTC	CASSGSDRSYEQYF
TRBV7-3	.	TRBJ2-7	TRBD2	TGTGCCAGCAGCTTAAGTTCGGTGGCTAGCGGGGAATCCTACGAGCAGTACTTC	CASSLSSVASGESYEQYF
TRBV11-2	.	TRBJ2-1	.	TGTGCCAGCAGCTCCTCCGTACGGACAGCAGAAAAGCAGTTCTTC	CASSSSVRTAEKQFF
TRBV19	.	TRBJ1-1	.	TGTGCCAGTAGTCCCCGAGCCCGGTTAAACACTGAAGCTTTCTTT	CASSPRARLNTEAFF
TRBV29-1	.	TRBJ1-2	TRBD1	TGCAGCGTTGGGACCAGGGGGGACTATGGCTACACCTTC	CSVGTRGDYGYTF
TRBV7-2	.	TRBJ1-5	TRBD1	TGTGCCAGCAGCGCAGCTACAGGGGCGGGACAGCCCCAGCATTTT	CASSAATGAGQPQHF
TRBV7-3	.	TRBJ2-3	.	TGTGCCAGCAGCTCTAGCACAGATACGCAGTATTTT	CASSSSTDTQYF
TRBV20-1	.	TRBJ2-7	TRBD1	TGCAGTGCTAGTCCCGACAGGGGAACTGTCGAGCAGTACTTC	CSASPDRGTVEQYF
TRBV6-5	once	TRBJ1-1	.	TGTGCCTCCCTAATCCGGACTGAAGCTTTCTTT	CASLIRTEAFF
TRBV5-5	.	TRBJ2-7	.	TGTGCCAGCAGCTTGGAGGCTGACAGCACCTACGAGCAGTACTTC	CASSLEADSTYEQYF